This T cell receptor (beta chain) originates from a study of blood T cell repertoires in COVID-19 (TCRdb year 2020). About the full investigation: The collaborator samples originated in the United States, Italy and Spain and spanned the acute and convalescent phases of COVID-19. The material from the prospective study consisted of cDNA or gDNA derived from T cells, B-cell-depleted T cells, or PBMCs. The dataset comprised deeply sampled blood TCRbeta repertoires from subjects exposed to, actively infected with, or recovered from COVID-19. The repertoires were released in a freely available public database intended as a resource for research on the immune response to SARS-CoV-2. Samples came from the ongoing ImmuneRACE study (first 160 participants) plus 1,254 subjects from 6 global collaborators. A de-identified subject ID, COVID-19 status, age in years and sex were almost always included in the sample metadata. Where available, HLA class I and class II types were obtained from metadata supplied by the sample provider rather than from assay-based typing.

The immunoSEQ Assay, a bias-controlled multiplex PCR, was used to amplify TCRbeta CDR3 regions from genomic DNA. In the source study's methods: Nucleated cell counts per sample were estimated from amplification of reference gene primers within the assay. To quantify the absolute abundance of each unique TCRbeta CDR3 rearrangement, sequence reads were collapsed and filtered. For each sample, productive Simpson clonality was calculated by taking the square root of Simpson's diversity index across productive rearrangements. In its TCRdb copy, this immuneACCESS table keeps in-frame sequences only and misses some clones. Where compared with another copy, unresolved V genes explain less than half of these, and the others have no known cause. That table furnishes V, J and clone size, whereas the DNA furnished D and trimming. The table for this sample lists roughly 52,000 clones; approximately 85% of them were counted only once. The ten largest clones take up approximately 12% of the sample.

As concerns this clone: Its antigen has not been determined. The record has no base qualities; no much larger clone is one base away.

The germline V gene specifies ENHRY as CDR1 and SYGVKD as CDR2. Including the terminal cysteine and phenylalanine, the CDR3 comprises 17 residues. Solely the CDR3 DNA is kept, with 51 bases framed from the first base. V loses 4 bases, J loses 0 bases, and the germline ends lie 13 bases apart. The research as a whole found: The amount of clinical and demographic metadata varied by source and participant and was provided uncurated.

The collaborating institutions used their own protocols to collect whole blood in K2EDTA tubes. Collaborator samples were shipped for TCRbeta analysis as frozen whole blood, isolated PBMCs, or DNA extracted from either sample type. The V and J genes are TRBV10-3 and TRBJ1-6, with the D gene uncertain. Sequenced material: peripheral blood. The receptor was isolated from a human donor in a cohort sampled during active COVID-19. The CDR3 region reads CAISGTSGSSYNSPLHF. The nucleotides read TGTGCCATCAGTGGGACCTCGGGGAGCTCCTATAATTCACCCCTCCACTTT.